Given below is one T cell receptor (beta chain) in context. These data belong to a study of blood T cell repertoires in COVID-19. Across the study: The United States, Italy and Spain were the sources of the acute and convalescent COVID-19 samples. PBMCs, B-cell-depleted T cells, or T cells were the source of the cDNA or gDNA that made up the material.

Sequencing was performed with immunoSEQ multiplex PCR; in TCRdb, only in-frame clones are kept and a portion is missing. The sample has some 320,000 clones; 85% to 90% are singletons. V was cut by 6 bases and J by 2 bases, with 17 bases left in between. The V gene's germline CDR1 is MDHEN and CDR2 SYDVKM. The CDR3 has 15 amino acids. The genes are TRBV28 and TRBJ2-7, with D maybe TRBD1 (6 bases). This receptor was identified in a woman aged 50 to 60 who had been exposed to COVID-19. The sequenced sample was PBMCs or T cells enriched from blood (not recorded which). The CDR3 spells CASRWSQGSTYEQYF. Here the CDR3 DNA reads TGTGCCAGCAGGTGGTCCCAGGGGAGTACCTACGAGCAGTACTTC.